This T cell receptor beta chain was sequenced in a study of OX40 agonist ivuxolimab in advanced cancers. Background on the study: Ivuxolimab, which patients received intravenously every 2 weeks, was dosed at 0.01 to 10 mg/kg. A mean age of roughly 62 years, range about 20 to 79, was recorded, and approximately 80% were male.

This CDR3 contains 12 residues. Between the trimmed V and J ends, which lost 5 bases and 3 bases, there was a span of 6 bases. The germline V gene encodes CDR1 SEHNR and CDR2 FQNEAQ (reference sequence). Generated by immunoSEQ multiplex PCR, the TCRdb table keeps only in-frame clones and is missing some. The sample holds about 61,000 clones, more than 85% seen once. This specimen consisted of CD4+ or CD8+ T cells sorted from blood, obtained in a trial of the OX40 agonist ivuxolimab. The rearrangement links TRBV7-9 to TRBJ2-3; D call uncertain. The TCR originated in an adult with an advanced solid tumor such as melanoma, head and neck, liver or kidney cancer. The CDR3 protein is CASSRDTDTQYF. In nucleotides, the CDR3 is TGTGCCAGCAGCCGCGATACAGATACGCAGTATTTT.